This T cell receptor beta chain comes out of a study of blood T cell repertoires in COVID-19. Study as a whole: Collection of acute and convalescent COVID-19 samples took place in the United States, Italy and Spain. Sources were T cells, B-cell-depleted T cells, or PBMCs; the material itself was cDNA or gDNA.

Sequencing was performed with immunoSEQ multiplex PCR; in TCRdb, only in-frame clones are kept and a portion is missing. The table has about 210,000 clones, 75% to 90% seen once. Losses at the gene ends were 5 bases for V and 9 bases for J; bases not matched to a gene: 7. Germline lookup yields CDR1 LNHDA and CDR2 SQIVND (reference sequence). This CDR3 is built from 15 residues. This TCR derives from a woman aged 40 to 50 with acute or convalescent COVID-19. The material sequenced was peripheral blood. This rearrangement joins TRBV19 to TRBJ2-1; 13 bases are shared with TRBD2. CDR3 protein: CASSLGLAGVVEQFF. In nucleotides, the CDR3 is TGTGCCAGTAGTCTCGGACTAGCGGGGGTCGTTGAGCAGTTCTTC.